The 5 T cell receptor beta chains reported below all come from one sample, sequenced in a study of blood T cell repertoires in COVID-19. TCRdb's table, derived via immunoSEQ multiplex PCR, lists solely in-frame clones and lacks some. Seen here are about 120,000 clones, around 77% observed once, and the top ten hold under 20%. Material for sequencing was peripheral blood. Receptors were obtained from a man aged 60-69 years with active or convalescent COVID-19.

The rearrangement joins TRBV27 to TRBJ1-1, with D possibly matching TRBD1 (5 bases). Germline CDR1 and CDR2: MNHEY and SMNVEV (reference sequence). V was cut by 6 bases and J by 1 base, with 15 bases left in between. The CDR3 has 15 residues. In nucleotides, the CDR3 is TGTGCCAGCAGCCAACAAGGGGTGGGGAACACTGAAGCTTTCTTT. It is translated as CASSQQGVGNTEAFF.

Written as DNA, the CDR3 is TGTGCCAGCAGTTATAACACAGGGGGCACAGATACGCAGTATTTT. Its translation is CASSYNTGGTDTQYF. The chain joins TRBV6-5 to TRBJ2-3; 7 nucleotides align to TRBD1. Germline V CDR1 and CDR2: MNHEY, SVGAGI. The trim removed 3 bases at V and 1 base at J, leaving 4 bases unmatched. CDR3 length: 15 residues.

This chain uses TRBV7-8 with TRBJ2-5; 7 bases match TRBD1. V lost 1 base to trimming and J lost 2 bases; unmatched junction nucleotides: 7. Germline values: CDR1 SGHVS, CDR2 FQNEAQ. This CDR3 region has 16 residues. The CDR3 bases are TGTGCCAGCAGCTTAGGGCACCGGGACAGACAAGAGACCCAGTACTTC. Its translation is CASSLGHRDRQETQYF. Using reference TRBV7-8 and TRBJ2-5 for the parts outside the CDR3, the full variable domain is GAGVSQSPRYKVAKRGQDVALRCDPISGHVSLFWYQQALGQGPEFLTYFQNEAQLDKSGLPSDRFFAERPEGSVSTLKIQRTQQEDSAVYLCASSLGHRDRQETQYFGPGTRLLVL.

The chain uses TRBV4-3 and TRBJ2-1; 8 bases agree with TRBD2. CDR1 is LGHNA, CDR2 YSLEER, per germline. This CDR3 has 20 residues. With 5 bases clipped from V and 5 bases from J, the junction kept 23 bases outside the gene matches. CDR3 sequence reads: CASSSKPGGTSRSINNEQFF. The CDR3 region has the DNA TGCGCCAGCAGCTCAAAGCCCGGCGGGACTAGTCGGAGTATTAACAATGAGCAGTTCTTC.

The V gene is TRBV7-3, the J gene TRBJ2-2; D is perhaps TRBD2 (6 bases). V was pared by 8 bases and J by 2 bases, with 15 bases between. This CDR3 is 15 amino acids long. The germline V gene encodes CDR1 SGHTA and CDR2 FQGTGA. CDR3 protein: CASRRERSNTGELFF. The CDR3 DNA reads TGTGCCAGCCGACGGGAGAGGAGTAACACCGGGGAGCTGTTTTTT.